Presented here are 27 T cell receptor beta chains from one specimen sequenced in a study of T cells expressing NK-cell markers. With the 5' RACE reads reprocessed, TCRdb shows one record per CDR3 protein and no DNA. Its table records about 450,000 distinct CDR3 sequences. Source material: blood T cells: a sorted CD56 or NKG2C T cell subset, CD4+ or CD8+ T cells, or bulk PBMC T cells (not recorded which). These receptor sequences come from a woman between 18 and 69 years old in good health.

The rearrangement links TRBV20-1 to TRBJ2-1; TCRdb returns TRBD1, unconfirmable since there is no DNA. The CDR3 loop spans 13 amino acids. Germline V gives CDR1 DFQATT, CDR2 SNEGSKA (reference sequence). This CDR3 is CSARDGLRGEQFF.

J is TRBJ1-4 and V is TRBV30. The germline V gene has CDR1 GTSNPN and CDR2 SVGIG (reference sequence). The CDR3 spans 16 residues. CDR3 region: CAWSDPKRSTNEKLFF.

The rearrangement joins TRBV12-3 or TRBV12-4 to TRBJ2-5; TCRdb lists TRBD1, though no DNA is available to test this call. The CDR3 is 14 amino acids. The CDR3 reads CASSYRTGGETQYF.

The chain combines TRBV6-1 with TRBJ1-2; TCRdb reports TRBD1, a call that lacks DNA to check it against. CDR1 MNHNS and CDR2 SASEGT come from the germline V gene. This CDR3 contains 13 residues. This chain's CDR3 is CASSLTGTYGYTF.

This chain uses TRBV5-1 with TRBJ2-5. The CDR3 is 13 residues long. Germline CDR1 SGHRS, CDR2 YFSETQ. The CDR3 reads CASSFGRVETQYF.

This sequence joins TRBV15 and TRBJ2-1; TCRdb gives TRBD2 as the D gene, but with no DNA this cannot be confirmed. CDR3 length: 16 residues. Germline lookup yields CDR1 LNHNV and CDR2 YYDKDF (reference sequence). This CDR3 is CATSRDLAGVVNEQFF.

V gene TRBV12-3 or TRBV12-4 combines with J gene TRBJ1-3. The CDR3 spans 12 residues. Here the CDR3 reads CASSFKLNTIYF.

CDR3 protein: CASSAAGTGASNEQFF. The chain combines TRBV5-1 with TRBJ2-1; the D call from TCRdb, TRBD1, cannot be confirmed without DNA. Germline CDR1 SGHRS, CDR2 YFSETQ. This CDR3 comprises 16 residues.

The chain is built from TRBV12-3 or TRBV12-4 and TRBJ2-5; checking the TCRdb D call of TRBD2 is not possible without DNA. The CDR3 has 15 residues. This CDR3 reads CASSETSGTQETQYF.

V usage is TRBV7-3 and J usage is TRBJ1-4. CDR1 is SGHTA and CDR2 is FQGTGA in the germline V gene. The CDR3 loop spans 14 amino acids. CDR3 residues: CASSLYVEREKLFF.

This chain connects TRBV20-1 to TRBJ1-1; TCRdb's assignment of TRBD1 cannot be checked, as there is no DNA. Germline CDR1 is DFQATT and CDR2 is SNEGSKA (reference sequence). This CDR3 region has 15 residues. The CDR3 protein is CSAQAGTGIYTEDFF.

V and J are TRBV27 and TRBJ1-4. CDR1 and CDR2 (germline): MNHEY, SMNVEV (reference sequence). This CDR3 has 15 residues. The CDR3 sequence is CASSFSRAPPGKLFF.

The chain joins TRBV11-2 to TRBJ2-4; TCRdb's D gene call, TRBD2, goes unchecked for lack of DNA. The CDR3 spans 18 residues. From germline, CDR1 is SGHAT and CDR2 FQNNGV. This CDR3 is CASSLFLAGLKAKNIQYF.

The CDR3 reads CASSDSNQPQHF. The chain couples TRBV7-2 to TRBJ1-5. Germline V CDR1 and CDR2: SGHTA, FQGNSA. The length of the CDR3 is 12 residues.

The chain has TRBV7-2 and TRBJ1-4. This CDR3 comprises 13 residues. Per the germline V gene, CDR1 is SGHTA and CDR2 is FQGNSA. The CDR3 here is CASSTSTNEKLFF.

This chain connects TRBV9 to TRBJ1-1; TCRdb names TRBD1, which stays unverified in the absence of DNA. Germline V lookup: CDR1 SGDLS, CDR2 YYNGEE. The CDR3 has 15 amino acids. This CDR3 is CASSATTGWSTEAFF.

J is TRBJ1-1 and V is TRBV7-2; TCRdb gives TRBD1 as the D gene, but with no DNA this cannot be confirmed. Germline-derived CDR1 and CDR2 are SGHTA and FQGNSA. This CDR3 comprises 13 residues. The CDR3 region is CASSTDSDTEAFF.

CDR3 amino acids: CASSLGDGWNTEAFF. The chain employs TRBV5-1 and TRBJ1-1; TCRdb picks TRBD1, but there is no DNA to check that call. The CDR3 length is 15 residues. Germline values: CDR1 SGHRS, CDR2 YFSETQ. Full variable domain (missing parts from reference TRBV5-1 and TRBJ1-1): KAGVTQTPRYLIKTRGQQVTLSCSPISGHRSVSWYQQTPGQGLQFLFEYFSETQRNKGNFPGRFSGRQFSNSRSEMNVSTLELGDSALYLCASSLGDGWNTEAFFGQGTRLTVV.

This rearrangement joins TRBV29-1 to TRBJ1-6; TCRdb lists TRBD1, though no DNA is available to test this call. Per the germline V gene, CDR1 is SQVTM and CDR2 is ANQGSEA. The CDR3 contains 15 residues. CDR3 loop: CSARTGNSYNSPLHF.

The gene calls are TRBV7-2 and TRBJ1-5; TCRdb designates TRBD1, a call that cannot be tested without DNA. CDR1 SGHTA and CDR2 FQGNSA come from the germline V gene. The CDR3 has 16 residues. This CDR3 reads CASSLWGSLSNQPQHF.

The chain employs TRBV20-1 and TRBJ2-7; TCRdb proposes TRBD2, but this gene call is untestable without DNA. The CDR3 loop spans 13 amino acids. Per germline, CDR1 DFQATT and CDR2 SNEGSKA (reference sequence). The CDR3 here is CSASFQSGYEQYF.

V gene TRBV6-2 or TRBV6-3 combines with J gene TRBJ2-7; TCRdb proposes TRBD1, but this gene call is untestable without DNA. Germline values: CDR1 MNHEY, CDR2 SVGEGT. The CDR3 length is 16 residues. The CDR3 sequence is CASRETGRVAAYEQYF.

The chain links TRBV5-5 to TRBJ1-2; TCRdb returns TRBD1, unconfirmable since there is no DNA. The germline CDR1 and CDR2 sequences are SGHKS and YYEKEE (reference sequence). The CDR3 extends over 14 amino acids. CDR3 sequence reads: CASSSGDPLAGYTF. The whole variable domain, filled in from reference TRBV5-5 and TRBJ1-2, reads DAGVTQSPTHLIKTRGQQVTLRCSPISGHKSVSWYQQVLGQGPQFIFQYYEKEERGRGNFPDRFSARQFPNYSSELNVNALLLGDSALYLCASSSGDPLAGYTFGSGTRLTVV.

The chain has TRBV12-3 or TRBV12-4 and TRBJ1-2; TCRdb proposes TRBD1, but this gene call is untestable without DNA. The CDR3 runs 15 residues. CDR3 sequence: CASSLWGSANYGYTF.

The CDR3 loop reads CASSKVGAGGPDEQFF. The chain joins TRBV21-1 to TRBJ2-1; the D call of TRBD2 rests on TCRdb alone, since no DNA is present to check it. TRBV21-1 is a pseudogene locus. The CDR3 runs to 16 residues.

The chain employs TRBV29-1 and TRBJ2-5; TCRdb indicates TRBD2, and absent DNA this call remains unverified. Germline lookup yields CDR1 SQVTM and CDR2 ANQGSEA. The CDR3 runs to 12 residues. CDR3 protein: CSVRRAQETQYF.

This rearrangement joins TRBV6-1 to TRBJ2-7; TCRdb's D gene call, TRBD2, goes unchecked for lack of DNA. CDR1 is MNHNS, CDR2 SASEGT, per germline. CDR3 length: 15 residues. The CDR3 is CASSPRGGGFHEQYF.